In its sample, the clone carrying this T cell receptor (beta chain) ranks as medium-sized (0.01 to 0.1%). No antigen is known for it. This entry is derived from a study of T cells in Graves' hyperthyroidism and ophthalmopathy. The study, taken as a whole, reports: Ophthalmopathy got predicted by the model a median about 6.7 months before its onset.

Researchers took RNA transcripts and amplified the TCR beta CDR3 regions from them. The HTBI set primed first-round TCR CDR3 RT-PCR. In TCRdb, the multiplex PCR reads were re-called with MiXCR into one record per CDR3 protein. Among 500,000 to 650,000 distinct CDR3 sequences listed, approximately 17% were seen once. Each person with ophthalmopathy scored at least 3 on the Clinical Activity Score, reached NOSPECS grade 4 or higher, and had been ill under 3 months. Uncontrolled infections, other autoimmune diseases, pregnancy or lactation led to exclusion of patients. Germline V gives CDR1 SGHTA, CDR2 FQGNSA. CDR3 length: 13 amino acids. Between the trimmed V and J ends, which lost 4 bases and 2 bases, there was a span of 8 bases.

The genes are TRBV7-2 and TRBJ1-2; no definite D call. This TCR was recovered from a woman under 30 with Graves' ophthalmopathy. Sequencing was carried out using blood. The CDR3 protein is CASSYDPNYGYTF. CDR3 nucleotides: TGTGCCAGCAGCTACGACCCGAACTATGGCTACACCTTC.